This T cell receptor (beta chain) was observed in a study of neurological immune-mediated disorders. cDNA was made by 5'RACE with 10-nucleotide random UMIs. A single run covered 15-18 subjects with over 200 million TCR-beta sequences. TCRdb recomputed calls from the 5' RACE reads with MiXCR, one row per CDR3 protein. The data show tens of thousands of distinct CDR3 sequences, around 12% seen once. This clonotype has ten or more counts. Sequencing used PBMCs. The source is a man aged 55-75 years in good health.

As DNA, the CDR3 is TGCGCCAGCAGCATGGGACAAAACACTGAAGCTTTCTTT. This codes for CASSMGQNTEAFF. The chain has TRBV5-1 and TRBJ1-1; D might be TRBD1 (6 bases). V was clipped by 4 bases and J by 2 bases, with 9 bases between them. CDR1 and CDR2 (germline): SGHRS, YFSETQ. CDR3 length equals 13 residues. Full variable domain (missing parts from reference TRBV5-1 and TRBJ1-1): KAGVTQTPRYLIKTRGQQVTLSCSPISGHRSVSWYQQTPGQGLQFLFEYFSETQRNKGNFPGRFSGRQFSNSRSEMNVSTLELGDSALYLCASSMGQNTEAFFGQGTRLTVV.